This record covers a single T cell receptor (beta chain). Its antigen remains unidentified. Approximately 10 milliliters of peripheral blood were drawn from each donor into EDTA-treated tubes. Through a sample-barcoded 5' primer and a J-beta primer mix, a second PCR was run for about 6 to 11 cycles. One entry per CDR3 protein, called by TCRdb with MiXCR from the 5' RACE reads. In the table there are roughly 500,000 distinct CDR3 sequences, 27% of which are singletons. The sample originates from a study of blood T cells in healthy people across ages. V lost 1 base, J lost 5 bases, and 2 bases stayed unmatched. Germline V gene data show CDR1 as SGHTA and CDR2 as FQGNSA. The CDR3 extends over 15 amino acids. Overall study results and limits: Using unsorted PBMCs precluded a conclusive naive versus antigen-experienced comparison. Roughly linear declines in TCR beta diversity per million T cells occurred with age.

Material: blood. This clonotype was obtained from a woman in her seventies in good health. The chain has TRBV7-2 and TRBJ2-1; 10 nucleotides align to TRBD2. The CDR3 loop is CASSLVAGGNNEQFF. The CDR3 region has the DNA TGTGCCAGCAGCTTAGTAGCGGGAGGTAACAATGAGCAGTTCTTC.